These 3 T cell receptor beta chains originate from one sample sequenced in a study of shared clonotypes between healthy human individuals. Using immunoSEQ multiplex PCR, the repertoire was profiled, and TCRdb retains in-frame clones only, with some absent. The sample carries 450,000 to 550,000 clones, roughly 78% recorded once. The sample was PBMCs. Every receptor here comes from a woman aged 40-49 years in good health. Some clones in this sample may be carry-over from other donors' samples.

The chain carries TRBV2 and TRBJ2-7; TRBD2 might be the D (6 bases). This CDR3 contains 13 residues. Germline V CDR1 and CDR2: SNHLY, FYNNEI. Between the trimmed V and J ends, which lost 10 bases and 2 bases, there was a span of 15 bases. CDR3 sequence (DNA): TGTGCCACCACCGGTGGACTAACCTACGAGCAGTACTTC. Protein product: CATTGGLTYEQYF.

The chain uses TRBV11-2 and TRBJ1-1, with D hard to call. Germline CDR1 and CDR2: SGHAT and FQNNGV. Trimming stripped 3 bases from V and 1 base from J, with 9 bases between. The CDR3 covers 14 residues. In DNA, the CDR3 is TGTGCCAGCAGCTTGGGTGGTTGGAACACTGAAGCTTTCTTT. Amino acid sequence: CASSLGGWNTEAFF.

The V gene is TRBV28, the J gene TRBJ2-3; D gene uncertain. Germline CDR1 and CDR2: MDHEN and SYDVKM. The V end was cut by 9 bases, the J end by 3 bases, with 19 bases between. This CDR3 is built from 15 residues. CDR3 DNA: TGTGCCAGTTTTCCCCGGTGGGTGGGGACAGATACGCAGTATTTT. It specifies CASFPRWVGTDTQYF. Drawing the rest from reference TRBV28 and TRBJ2-3, the complete variable domain is DVKVTQSSRYLVKRTGEKVFLECVQDMDHENMFWYRQDPGLGLRLIYFSYDVKMKEKGDIPEGYSVSREKKERFSLILESASTNQTSMYLCASFPRWVGTDTQYFGPGTRLTVL.